This TCR beta chain came from a study of beta chain features in type 1 diabetes. What was sequenced were expressed TCRB transcripts, since all of the isolated RNA had been reverse transcribed. Some clones are missing from TCRdb's copy, which holds only in-frame ones; the method was immunoSEQ multiplex PCR. The repertoire consists of around 310,000 clones, with approximately 10% occurring once and the leading ten covering around 0.015%. This CDR3 comprises 14 residues. In germline, CDR1 is MGHDK, CDR2 SYGVNS. V was clipped by 1 base and J by 7 bases; unmatched bases: 6. The chain couples TRBV25-1 to TRBJ2-7; TRBD2 agrees at 8 bases. The TCR originated in a woman in her twenties or thirties in good health. The sequencing sample was made of naive CD4+ T cells from blood. In DNA form, the CDR3 reads TGTGCCAGCAGTGAATCCGCGGGGGGCTGGGAGCAGTACTTC. This gives the protein CASSESAGGWEQYF.